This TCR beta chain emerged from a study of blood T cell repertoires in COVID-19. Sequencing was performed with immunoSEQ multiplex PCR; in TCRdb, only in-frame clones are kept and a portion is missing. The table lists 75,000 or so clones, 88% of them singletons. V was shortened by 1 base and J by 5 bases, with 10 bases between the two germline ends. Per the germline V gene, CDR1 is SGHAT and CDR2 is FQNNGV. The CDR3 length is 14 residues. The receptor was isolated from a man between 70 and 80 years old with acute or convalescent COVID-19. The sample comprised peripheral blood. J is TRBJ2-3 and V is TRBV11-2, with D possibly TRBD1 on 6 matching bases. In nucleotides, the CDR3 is TGTGCCAGCAGCTTAGCCGCCAGGGGAGATACGCAGTATTTT. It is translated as CASSLAARGDTQYF.